The sequence of this T cell receptor beta chain was determined in a study of blood T cell repertoires in COVID-19. Participant reports of clinical history set cohort assignment. Before being deemed recovered, Cohort 3 donors had two negative PCRs, clearance, or symptom resolution. The data were produced by immunoSEQ multiplex PCR, yet TCRdb's version contains in-frame clones alone and is incomplete. The sample yields about 200,000 clones, roughly 84% seen once. Sequencing used PBMCs or T cells enriched from blood (not recorded which). This TCR came from a man aged 35-49 years who had recovered from COVID-19.

This CDR3 reads CASSQPGRYSNQPQHF. In DNA, the CDR3 is TGTGCCAGTAGCCAACCGGGGAGATATAGCAATCAGCCCCAGCATTTT. The gene calls are TRBV19 and TRBJ1-5; D unresolved. There are 16 residues in the CDR3. CDR1 and CDR2 from the germline V gene are LNHDA and SQIVND (reference sequence). V was pared by 6 bases and J by 0 bases, with 15 bases between.